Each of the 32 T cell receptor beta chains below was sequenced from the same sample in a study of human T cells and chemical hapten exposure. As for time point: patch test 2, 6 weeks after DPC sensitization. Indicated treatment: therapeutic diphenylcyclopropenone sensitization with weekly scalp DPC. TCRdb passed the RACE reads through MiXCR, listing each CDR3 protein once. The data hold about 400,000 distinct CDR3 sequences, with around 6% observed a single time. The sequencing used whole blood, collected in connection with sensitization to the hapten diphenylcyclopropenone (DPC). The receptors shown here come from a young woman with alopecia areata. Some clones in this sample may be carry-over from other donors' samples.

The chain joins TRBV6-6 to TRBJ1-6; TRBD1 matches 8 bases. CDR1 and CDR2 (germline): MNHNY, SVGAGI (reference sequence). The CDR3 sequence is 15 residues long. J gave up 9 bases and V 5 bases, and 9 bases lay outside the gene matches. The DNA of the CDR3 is TGTGCCAGCAGTACCGGACAGGGAGTGAGTTCACCCCTCCACTTT. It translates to CASSTGQGVSSPLHF.

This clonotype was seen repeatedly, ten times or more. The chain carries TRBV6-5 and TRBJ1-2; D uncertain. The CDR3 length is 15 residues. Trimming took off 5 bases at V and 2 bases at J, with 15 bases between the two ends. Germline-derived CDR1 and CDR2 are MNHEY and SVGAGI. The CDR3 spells CASSTGLRRNYGYTF. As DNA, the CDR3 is TGTGCCAGCAGTACCGGTTTGAGACGGAACTATGGCTACACCTTC.

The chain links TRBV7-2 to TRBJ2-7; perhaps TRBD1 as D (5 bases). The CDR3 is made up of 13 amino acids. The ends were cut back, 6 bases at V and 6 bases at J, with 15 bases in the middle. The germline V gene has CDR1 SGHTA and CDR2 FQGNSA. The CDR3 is CASRPAAGPEQYF. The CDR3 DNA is TGTGCCAGCAGACCGGCGGCAGGGCCCGAGCAGTACTTC. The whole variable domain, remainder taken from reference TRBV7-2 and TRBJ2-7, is GAGVSQSPSNKVTEKGKDVELRCDPISGHTALYWYRQSLGQGLEFLIYFQGNSAPDKSGLPSDRFSAERTGGSVSTLTIQRTQQEDSAVYLCASRPAAGPEQYFGPGTRLTVT.

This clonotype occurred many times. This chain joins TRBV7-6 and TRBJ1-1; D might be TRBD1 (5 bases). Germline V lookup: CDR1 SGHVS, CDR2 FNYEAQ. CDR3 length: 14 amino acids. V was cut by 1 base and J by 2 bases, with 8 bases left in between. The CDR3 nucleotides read TGTGCCAGCAGCTTAGGTGGGACCAACACTGAAGCTTTCTTT. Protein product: CASSLGGTNTEAFF.

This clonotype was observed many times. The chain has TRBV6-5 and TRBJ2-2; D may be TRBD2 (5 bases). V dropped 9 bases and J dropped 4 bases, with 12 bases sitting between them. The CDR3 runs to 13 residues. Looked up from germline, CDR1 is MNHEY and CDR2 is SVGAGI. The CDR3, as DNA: TGTGCCAGTCGTGAGGGTTTCACCGGGGAGCTGTTTTTT. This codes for CASREGFTGELFF.

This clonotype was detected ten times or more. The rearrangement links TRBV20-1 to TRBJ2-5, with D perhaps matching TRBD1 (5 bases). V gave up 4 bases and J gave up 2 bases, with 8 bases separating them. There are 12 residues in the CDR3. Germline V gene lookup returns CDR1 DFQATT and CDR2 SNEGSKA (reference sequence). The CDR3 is CSAKDTQETQYF. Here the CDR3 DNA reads TGCAGTGCTAAGGACACGCAAGAGACCCAGTACTTC.

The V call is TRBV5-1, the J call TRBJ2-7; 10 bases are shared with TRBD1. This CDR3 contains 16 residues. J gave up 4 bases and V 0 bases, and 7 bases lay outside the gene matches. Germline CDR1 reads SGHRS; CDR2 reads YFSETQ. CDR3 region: CASSLGGQGEGYEQYF. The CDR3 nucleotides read TGCGCCAGCAGCTTGGGCGGACAGGGGGAAGGGTACGAGCAGTACTTC.

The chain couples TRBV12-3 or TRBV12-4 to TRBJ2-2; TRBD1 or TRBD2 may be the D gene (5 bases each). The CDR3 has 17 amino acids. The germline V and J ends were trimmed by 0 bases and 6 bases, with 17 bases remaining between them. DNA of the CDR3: TGTGCCAGCAGTTTAGCCCTTATCCAGGGAGAGGCCGGGGAGCTGTTTTTT. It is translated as CASSLALIQGEAGELFF.

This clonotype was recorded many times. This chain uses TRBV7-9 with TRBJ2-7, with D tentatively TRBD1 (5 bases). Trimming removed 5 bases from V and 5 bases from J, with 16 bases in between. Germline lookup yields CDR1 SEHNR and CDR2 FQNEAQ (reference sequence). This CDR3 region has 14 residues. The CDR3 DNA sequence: TGTGCCAGCAGCCCGACCCAGGGTGGCGACGAGCAGTACTTC. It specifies CASSPTQGGDEQYF.

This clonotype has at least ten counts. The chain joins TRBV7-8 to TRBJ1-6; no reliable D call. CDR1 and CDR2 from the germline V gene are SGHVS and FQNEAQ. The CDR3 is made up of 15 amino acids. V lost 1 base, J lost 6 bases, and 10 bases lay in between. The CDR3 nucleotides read TGTGCCAGCAGCTTAGATCGGGGTCCTAATTCACCCCTCCACTTT. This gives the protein CASSLDRGPNSPLHF.

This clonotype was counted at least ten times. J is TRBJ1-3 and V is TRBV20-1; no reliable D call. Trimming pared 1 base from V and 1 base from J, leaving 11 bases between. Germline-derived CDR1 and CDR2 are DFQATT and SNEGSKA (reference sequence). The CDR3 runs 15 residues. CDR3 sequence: CSARGRVGSGNTIYF. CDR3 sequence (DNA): TGCAGTGCTAGAGGGAGGGTCGGATCTGGAAACACCATATATTTT.

DNA for the CDR3: TGTGCCAGCAGTTCCTTGCGGAATGCGCAGTATTTT. Protein product: CASSSLRNAQYF. The gene calls are TRBV27 and TRBJ2-3; D gene uncertain. This CDR3 is built from 12 residues. V gave up 4 bases and J gave up 10 bases, with 12 bases separating them. Germline values: CDR1 MNHEY, CDR2 SMNVEV (reference sequence).

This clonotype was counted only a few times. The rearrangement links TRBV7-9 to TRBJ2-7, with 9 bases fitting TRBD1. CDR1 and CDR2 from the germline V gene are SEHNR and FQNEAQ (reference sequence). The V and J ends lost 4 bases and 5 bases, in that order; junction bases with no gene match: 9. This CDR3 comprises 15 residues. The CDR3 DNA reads TGTGCCAGCAGCTCCCGGGACAGGGTTGCGAACGAGCAGTACTTC. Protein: CASSSRDRVANEQYF.

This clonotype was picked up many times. The CDR3 spells CSVPSGKAPYEQYF. The CDR3 region has the DNA TGCAGCGTCCCCTCCGGGAAGGCCCCCTACGAGCAGTACTTC. The chain uses TRBV29-1 and TRBJ2-7, with a tentative D call TRBD2 (5 bases). Trimming left V 6 bases short and J 2 bases short, with 17 bases between. Germline-derived CDR1 and CDR2 are SQVTM and ANQGSEA. This CDR3 region has 14 residues.

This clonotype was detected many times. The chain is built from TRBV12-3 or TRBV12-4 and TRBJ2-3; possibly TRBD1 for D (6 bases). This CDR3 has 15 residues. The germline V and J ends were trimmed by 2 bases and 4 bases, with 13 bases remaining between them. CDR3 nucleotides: TGTGCCAGCAGTTTACGTACCCAGGGGTCAGATACGCAGTATTTT. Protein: CASSLRTQGSDTQYF.

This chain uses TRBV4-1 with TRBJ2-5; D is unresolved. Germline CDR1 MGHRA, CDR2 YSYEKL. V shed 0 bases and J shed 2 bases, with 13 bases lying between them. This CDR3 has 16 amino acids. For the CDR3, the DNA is TGCGCCAGCAGCCAAGATATCGGGTCTCTACAAGAGACCCAGTACTTC. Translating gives CASSQDIGSLQETQYF.

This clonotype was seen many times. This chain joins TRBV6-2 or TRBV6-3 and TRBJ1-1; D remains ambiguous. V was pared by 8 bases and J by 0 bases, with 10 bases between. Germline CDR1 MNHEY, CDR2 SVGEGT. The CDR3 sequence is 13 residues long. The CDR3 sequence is CASSPNMNTEAFF. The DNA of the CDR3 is TGTGCCAGCTCCCCTAATATGAACACTGAAGCTTTCTTT.

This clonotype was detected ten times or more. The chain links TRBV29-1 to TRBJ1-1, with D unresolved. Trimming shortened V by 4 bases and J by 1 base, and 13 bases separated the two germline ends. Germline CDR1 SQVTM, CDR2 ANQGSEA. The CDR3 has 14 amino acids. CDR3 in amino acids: CSVGADDTNTEAFF. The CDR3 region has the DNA TGCAGCGTTGGGGCCGACGATACGAACACTGAAGCTTTCTTT.

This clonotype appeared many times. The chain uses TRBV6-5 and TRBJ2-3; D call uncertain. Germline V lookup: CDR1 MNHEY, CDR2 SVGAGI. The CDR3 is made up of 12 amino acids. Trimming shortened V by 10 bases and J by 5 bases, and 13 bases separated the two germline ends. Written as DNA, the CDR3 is TGTGCCACTGCCATGGGCAGAGATACGCAGTATTTT. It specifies CATAMGRDTQYF.

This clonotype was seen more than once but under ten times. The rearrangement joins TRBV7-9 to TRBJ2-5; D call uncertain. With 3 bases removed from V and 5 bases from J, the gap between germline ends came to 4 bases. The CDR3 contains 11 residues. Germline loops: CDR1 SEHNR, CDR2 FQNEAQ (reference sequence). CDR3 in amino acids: CASSFVETQYF. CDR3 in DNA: TGTGCCAGCAGCTTTGTGGAGACCCAGTACTTC.

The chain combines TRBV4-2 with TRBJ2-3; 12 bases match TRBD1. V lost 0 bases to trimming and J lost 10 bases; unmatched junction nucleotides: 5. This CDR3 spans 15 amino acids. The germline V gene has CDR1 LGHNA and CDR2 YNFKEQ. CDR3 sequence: CASSQDVGQGAPQYF. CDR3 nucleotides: TGTGCCAGCAGCCAAGATGTGGGACAGGGGGCCCCGCAGTATTTT.

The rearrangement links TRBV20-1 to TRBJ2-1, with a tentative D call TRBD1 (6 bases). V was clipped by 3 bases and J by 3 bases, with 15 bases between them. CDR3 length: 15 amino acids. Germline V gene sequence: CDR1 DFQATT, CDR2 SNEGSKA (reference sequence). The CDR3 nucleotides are TGCAGTGCTAGGGGCGGACAGCGCGTCTACAATGAGCAGTTCTTC. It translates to CSARGGQRVYNEQFF.

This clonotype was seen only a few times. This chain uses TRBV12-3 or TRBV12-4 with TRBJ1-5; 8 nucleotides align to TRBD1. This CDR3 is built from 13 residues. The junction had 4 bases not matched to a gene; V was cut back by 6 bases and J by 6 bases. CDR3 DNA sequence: TGTGCCAGCAGGAGACAGGGGATTCAGCCCCAGCATTTT. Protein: CASRRQGIQPQHF.

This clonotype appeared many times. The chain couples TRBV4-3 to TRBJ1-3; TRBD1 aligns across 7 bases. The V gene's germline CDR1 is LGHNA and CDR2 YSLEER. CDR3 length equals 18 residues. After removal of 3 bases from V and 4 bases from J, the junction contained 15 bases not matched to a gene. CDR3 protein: CASSHLPTGTEVGNTIYF. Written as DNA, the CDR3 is TGCGCCAGCAGCCATCTCCCAACCGGGACAGAAGTGGGAAACACCATATATTTT.

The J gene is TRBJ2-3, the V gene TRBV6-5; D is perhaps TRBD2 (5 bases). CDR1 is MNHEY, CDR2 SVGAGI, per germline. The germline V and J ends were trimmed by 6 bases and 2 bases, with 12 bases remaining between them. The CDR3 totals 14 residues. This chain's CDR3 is CASSPGGYTDTQYF. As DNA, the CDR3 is TGTGCCAGCAGCCCCGGCGGGTACACAGATACGCAGTATTTT.

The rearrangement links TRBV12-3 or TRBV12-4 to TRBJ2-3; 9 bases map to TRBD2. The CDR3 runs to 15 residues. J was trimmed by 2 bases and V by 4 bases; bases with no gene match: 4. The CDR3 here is CASSSKRGVTDTQYF. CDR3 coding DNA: TGTGCCAGCAGTTCCAAGCGGGGGGTCACAGATACGCAGTATTTT.

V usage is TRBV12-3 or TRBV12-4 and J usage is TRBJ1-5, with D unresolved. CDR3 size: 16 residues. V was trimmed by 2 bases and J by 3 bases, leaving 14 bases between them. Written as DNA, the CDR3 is TGTGCCAGCAGTTTATTTTCCCCAGCCTACAATCAGCCCCAGCATTTT. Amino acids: CASSLFSPAYNQPQHF.

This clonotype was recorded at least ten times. The CDR3 DNA sequence: TGCAGTGCTAGAGTGACAGGGACTAATGAAAAACTGTTTTTT. This codes for CSARVTGTNEKLFF. The rearrangement joins TRBV20-1 to TRBJ1-4; 7 nucleotides agree with TRBD1. There are 14 residues in the CDR3. The V gene's germline CDR1 is DFQATT and CDR2 SNEGSKA (reference sequence). V was pared by 1 base and J by 2 bases, with 1 base of the junction left unmatched.

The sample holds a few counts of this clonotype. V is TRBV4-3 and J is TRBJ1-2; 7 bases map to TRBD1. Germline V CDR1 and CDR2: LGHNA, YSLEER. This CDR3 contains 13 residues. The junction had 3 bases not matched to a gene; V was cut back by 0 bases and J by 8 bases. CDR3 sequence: CASSQDGDSGYTF. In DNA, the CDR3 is TGCGCCAGCAGCCAAGATGGGGACAGCGGCTACACCTTC.

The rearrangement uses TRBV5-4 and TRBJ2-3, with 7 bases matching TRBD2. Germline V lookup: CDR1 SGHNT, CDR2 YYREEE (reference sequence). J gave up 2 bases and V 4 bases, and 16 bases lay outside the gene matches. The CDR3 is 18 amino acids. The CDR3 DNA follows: TGTGCCAGCAGCCCAGGAGATAGCGGGCTTACCTCCACAGATACGCAGTATTTT. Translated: CASSPGDSGLTSTDTQYF.

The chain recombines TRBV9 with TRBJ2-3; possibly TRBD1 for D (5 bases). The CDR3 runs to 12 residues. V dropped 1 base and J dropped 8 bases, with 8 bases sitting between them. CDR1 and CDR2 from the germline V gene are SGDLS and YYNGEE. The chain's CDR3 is CASSVMQGTQYF. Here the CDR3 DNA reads TGTGCCAGCAGCGTAATGCAGGGTACGCAGTATTTT.

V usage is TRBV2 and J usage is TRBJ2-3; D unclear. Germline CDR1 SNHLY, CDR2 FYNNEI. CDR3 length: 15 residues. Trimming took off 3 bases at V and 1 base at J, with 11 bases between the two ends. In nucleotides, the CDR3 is TGTGCCAGCAGTGATCCCTCACACCGCACAGATACGCAGTATTTT. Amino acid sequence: CASSDPSHRTDTQYF.